These 12 T cell receptor beta chains share one sample of origin, sequenced in a study of HIV-infected patients and healthy controls. Antiretroviral therapy had run roughly three months, about 14 weeks, before follow-up blood collection. Whole blood was used without fractionation, so all unsorted peripheral T cells were included. Reverse transcription used roughly 480 ng RNA and constant-region primers for alpha and beta. Each of the alpha and beta chains got its own library through chain-specific third strand synthesis with indices. TCRdb ran MiXCR on the 5' RACE reads and lists one entry per CDR3 protein. The data hold 3,000 to 4,000 distinct CDR3 sequences, with less than 8.5% observed a single time. The specimen was blood, collected during antiretroviral therapy. These receptors were obtained from an adult with HIV infection.

This clonotype is labeled as medium-sized. This chain uses TRBV29-1 with TRBJ2-3; unclear D gene. CDR3 length: 14 residues. Germline CDR1 is SQVTM and CDR2 is ANQGSEA. With 2 bases removed from V and 4 bases from J, the gap between germline ends came to 13 bases. CDR3 in DNA: TGCAGCGTTGAAATAAGTATGGGCGCAGATACGCAGTATTTT. Its translation: CSVEISMGADTQYF.

By share of the sample, this clonotype is medium-sized. The chain carries TRBV10-3 and TRBJ1-1; TRBD1 matches 8 bases. With V trimmed by 2 bases and J by 9 bases, 5 bases remained unmatched. Looked up from germline, CDR1 is ENHRY and CDR2 is SYGVKD. The CDR3 contains 13 residues. The CDR3 region is CAISEPGTGKAFF. The CDR3 coding sequence is TGTGCCATCAGTGAGCCCGGGACAGGAAAAGCTTTCTTT.

As regards this clonotype: This may come from a read error, since a much larger clone is one base off. In DNA form, the CDR3 reads TGCAGCGGGGACCGGCTGAACACTGAAGCTTTCTTT. Amino acid sequence: CSGDRLNTEAFF. The J gene is TRBJ1-1, the V gene TRBV29-1, with D possibly being TRBD1 (5 bases). The germline V gene has CDR1 SQVTM and CDR2 ANQGSEA. V was shortened by 7 bases and J by 0 bases, with 9 bases between the two germline ends. The CDR3 sequence is 12 residues long.

Ten or more counts support this clonotype. The chain joins TRBV20-1 to TRBJ1-2; D is ambiguous. Germline-derived CDR1 and CDR2 are DFQATT and SNEGSKA (reference sequence). V was clipped by 0 bases and J by 0 bases, with 11 bases between them. This CDR3 spans 15 amino acids. CDR3 DNA: TGCAGTGCTAGAGATGAAGTCCGGGCTAACTATGGCTACACCTTC. Protein: CSARDEVRANYGYTF.

The V call is TRBV6-2 or TRBV6-3, the J call TRBJ1-5; possible D gene TRBD1, 5 bases. V was shortened by 6 bases and J by 3 bases, with 9 bases between the two germline ends. Germline CDR1 is MNHEY and CDR2 is SVGEGT. The CDR3 covers 13 residues. The CDR3 nucleotides are TGTGCCAGCAGCCGACAGAACAATCAGCCCCAGCATTTT. Translated: CASSRQNNQPQHF.

This clonotype is medium-sized (0.01 to 0.1%) by share. This chain connects TRBV13 to TRBJ1-6; 10 bases line up with TRBD1. From germline, CDR1 is PRHDT and CDR2 FYEKMQ (reference sequence). CDR3 size: 14 residues. V trimming: 4 bases; J trimming: 9 bases; junction bases outside the gene matches: 3. Written as DNA, the CDR3 is TGTGCCAGCAGCTCGGGACAGGGGACTTCACCCCTCCACTTT. Protein product: CASSSGQGTSPLHF.

This clonotype is deemed medium-sized. J is TRBJ2-5 and V is TRBV9; 9 positions agree with TRBD2. Trimming took 5 bases from V and 0 from J; bases not matched to a gene: 5. This CDR3 has 15 residues. CDR1 is SGDLS and CDR2 is YYNGEE in the germline V gene. The CDR3 here is CASSSGRPYQETQYF. In DNA form, the CDR3 reads TGTGCCAGCAGTAGCGGGAGACCGTACCAAGAGACCCAGTACTTC. Variable domain in full (rest from reference TRBV9 and TRBJ2-5): DSGVTQTPKHLITATGQRVTLRCSPRSGDLSVYWYQQSLDQGLQFLIQYYNGEERAKGNILERFSAQQFPDLHSELNLSSLELGDSALYFCASSSGRPYQETQYFGPGTRLLVL.

This clonotype was found a few times. The chain employs TRBV7-2 and TRBJ1-2; D not resolved. Germline V lookup: CDR1 SGHTA, CDR2 FQGNSA. The CDR3 has 13 amino acids. Trimming left V 4 bases short and J 6 bases short, with 12 bases between. CDR3 loop: CASSSFGGNGYTF. CDR3 bases: TGTGCCAGCAGCTCCTTTGGCGGGAATGGCTACACCTTC.

This clonotype is termed medium-sized. The chain combines TRBV2 with TRBJ2-7, with D tentatively TRBD1 (5 bases). CDR3 length: 12 residues. Germline loops: CDR1 SNHLY, CDR2 FYNNEI. V lost 4 bases and J lost 3, with 7 bases in between. The CDR3 nucleotides are TGTGCCAGCAGTGCAGGGTACTACGAGCAGTACGTC. Its translation is CASSAGYYEQYV.

This clonotype ranks as medium-sized. The chain is built from TRBV9 and TRBJ1-6; D unresolved. The V end lost 10 bases, the J end lost 9 bases, and 20 bases lay between the germline ends. The CDR3 contains 14 residues. Germline V CDR1 and CDR2: SGDLS, YYNGEE. The CDR3 protein is CASAPRVDGSPLHF. The CDR3 nucleotides are TGTGCCTCGGCCCCTCGCGTGGACGGTTCACCCCTCCACTTT. Supplemented by reference TRBV9 and TRBJ1-6, the full variable domain reads DSGVTQTPKHLITATGQRVTLRCSPRSGDLSVYWYQQSLDQGLQFLIQYYNGEERAKGNILERFSAQQFPDLHSELNLSSLELGDSALYFCASAPRVDGSPLHFGNGTRLTVT.

This clonotype was found many times. The chain carries TRBV20-1 and TRBJ2-3; 9 bases align to TRBD2. V lost 6 bases, J lost 1 base, and 2 bases stayed unmatched. The CDR3 runs to 13 residues. CDR1 and CDR2 from the germline V gene are DFQATT and SNEGSKA (reference sequence). The CDR3 DNA sequence: TGCAGTGCACAGCGGGGGGGCACAGATACGCAGTATTTT. The encoded protein is CSAQRGGTDTQYF.

In this sample, this clonotype is medium-sized (0.01 to 0.1%). This chain links TRBV12-3 or TRBV12-4 with TRBJ2-7; unclear D gene. The length of the CDR3 is 13 residues. The germline V and J ends were trimmed by 3 bases and 3 bases, with 9 bases remaining between them. CDR3 protein: CASSFGPGYEQYV. The CDR3, as DNA: TGTGCCAGCAGTTTTGGTCCCGGCTACGAGCAGTACGTC.